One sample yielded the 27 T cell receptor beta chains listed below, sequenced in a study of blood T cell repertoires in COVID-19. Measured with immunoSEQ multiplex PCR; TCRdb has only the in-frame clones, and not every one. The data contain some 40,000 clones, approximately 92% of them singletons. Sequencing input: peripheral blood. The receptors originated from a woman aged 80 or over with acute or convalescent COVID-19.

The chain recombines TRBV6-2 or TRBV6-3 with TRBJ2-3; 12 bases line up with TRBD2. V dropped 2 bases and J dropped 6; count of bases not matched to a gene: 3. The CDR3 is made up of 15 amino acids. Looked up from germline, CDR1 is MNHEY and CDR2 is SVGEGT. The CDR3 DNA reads TGTGCCAGCAGTTACCTTGGACTAGCGGGGGATACGCAGTATTTT. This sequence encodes CASSYLGLAGDTQYF.

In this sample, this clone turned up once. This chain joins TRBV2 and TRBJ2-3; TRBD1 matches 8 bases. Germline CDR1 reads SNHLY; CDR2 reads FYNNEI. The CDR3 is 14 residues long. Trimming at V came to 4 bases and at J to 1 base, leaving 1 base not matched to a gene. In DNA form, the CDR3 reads TGTGCCAGCAGTGCGGACAGGGGCACAGATACGCAGTATTTT. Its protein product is CASSADRGTDTQYF. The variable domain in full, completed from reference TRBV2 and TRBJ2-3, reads EPEVTQTPSHQVTQMGQEVILRCVPISNHLYFYWYRQILGQKVEFLVSFYNNEISEKSEIFDDQFSVERPDGSNFTLKIRSTKLEDSAMYFCASSADRGTDTQYFGPGTRLTVL.

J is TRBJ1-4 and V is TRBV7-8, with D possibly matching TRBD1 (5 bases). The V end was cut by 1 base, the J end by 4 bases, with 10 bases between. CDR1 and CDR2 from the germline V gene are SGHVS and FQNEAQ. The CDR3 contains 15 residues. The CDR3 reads CASSLGPGFNEKLFF. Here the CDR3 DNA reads TGTGCCAGCAGCTTAGGGCCAGGGTTTAATGAAAAACTGTTTTTT.

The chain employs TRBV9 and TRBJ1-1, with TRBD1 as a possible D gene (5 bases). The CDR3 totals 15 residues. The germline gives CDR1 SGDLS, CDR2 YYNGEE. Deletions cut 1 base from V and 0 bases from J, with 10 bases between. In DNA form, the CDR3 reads TGTGCCAGCAGCGTAATCGGACAAATGAACACTGAAGCTTTCTTT. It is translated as CASSVIGQMNTEAFF.

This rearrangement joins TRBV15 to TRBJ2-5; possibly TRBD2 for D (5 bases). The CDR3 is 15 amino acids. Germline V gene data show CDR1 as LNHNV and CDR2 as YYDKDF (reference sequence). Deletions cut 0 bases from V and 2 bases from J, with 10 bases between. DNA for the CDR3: TGTGCCACCAGCAGAGAAGGACTCATTCAAGAGACCCAGTACTTC. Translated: CATSREGLIQETQYF. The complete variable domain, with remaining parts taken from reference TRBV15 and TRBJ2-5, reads DAMVIQNPRYQVTQFGKPVTLSCSQTLNHNVMYWYQQKSSQAPKLLFHYYDKDFNNEADTPDNFQSRRPNTSFCFLDIRSPGLGDTAMYLCATSREGLIQETQYFGPGTRLLVL.

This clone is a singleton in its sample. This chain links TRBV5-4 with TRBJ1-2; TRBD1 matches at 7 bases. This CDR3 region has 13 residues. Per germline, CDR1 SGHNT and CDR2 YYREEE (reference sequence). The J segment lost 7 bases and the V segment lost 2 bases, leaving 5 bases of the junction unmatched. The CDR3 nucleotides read TGTGCCAGCAGCTTCGGAACAGGGGCTGGCTACACCTTC. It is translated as CASSFGTGAGYTF.

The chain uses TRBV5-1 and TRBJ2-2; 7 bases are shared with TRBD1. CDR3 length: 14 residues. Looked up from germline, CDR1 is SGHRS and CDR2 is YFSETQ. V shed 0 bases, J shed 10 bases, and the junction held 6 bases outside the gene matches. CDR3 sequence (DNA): TGCGCCAGCAGCTTGGAACAGGGGCGGACGGAGCTGTTTTTT. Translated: CASSLEQGRTELFF.

The CDR3 region has the DNA TGTGCCAGCAGCCTACAGGGTAGCAATCAGCCCCAGCATTTT. Translating it yields CASSLQGSNQPQHF. The rearrangement joins TRBV4-2 to TRBJ1-5; possibly TRBD1 for D (6 bases). CDR3 length: 14 amino acids. CDR1 is LGHNA, CDR2 YNFKEQ, per germline. V dropped 4 bases and J dropped 0 bases, with 7 bases sitting between them.

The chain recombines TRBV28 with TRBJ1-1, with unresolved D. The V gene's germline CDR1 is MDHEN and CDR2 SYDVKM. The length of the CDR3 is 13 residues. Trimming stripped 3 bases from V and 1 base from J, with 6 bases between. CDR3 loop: CASSFAGNTEAFF. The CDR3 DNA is TGTGCCAGCAGTTTTGCAGGGAACACTGAAGCTTTCTTT.

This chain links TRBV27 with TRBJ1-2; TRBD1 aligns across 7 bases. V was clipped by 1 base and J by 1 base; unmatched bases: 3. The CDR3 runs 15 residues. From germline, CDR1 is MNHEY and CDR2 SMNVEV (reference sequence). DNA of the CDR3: TGTGCCAGCAGTTTATACCAGGGGGATAACTATGGCTACACCTTC. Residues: CASSLYQGDNYGYTF.

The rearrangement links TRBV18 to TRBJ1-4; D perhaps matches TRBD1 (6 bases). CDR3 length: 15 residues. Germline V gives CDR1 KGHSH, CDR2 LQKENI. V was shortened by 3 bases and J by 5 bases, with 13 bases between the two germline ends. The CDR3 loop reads CASSPPGQRNEKLFF. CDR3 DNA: TGTGCCAGCTCACCCCCGGGACAAAGAAATGAAAAACTGTTTTTT.

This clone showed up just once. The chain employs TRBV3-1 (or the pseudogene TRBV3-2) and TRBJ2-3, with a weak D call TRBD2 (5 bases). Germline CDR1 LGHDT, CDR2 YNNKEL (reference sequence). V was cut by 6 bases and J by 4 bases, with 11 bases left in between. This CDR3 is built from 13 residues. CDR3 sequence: CASSVRGADTQYF. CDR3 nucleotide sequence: TGTGCCAGCAGTGTACGGGGAGCAGATACGCAGTATTTT.

CDR3 in DNA: TGCGCCAGCAGCTTAGGACAGTATTCTCCTCTCACTGAAGCTTTCTTT. Protein: CASSLGQYSPLTEAFF. The genes are TRBV5-1 and TRBJ1-1; tentatively, D is TRBD1 (6 bases). The germline V gene encodes CDR1 SGHRS and CDR2 YFSETQ. The CDR3 is 16 residues long. The V end was cut by 2 bases, the J end by 4 bases, with 18 bases between.

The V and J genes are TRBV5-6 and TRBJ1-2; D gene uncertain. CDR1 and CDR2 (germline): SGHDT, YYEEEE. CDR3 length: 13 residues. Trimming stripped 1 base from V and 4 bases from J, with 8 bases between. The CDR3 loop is CASSLRGPYGYTF. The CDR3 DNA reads TGTGCCAGCAGCTTGCGAGGGCCCTATGGCTACACCTTC.

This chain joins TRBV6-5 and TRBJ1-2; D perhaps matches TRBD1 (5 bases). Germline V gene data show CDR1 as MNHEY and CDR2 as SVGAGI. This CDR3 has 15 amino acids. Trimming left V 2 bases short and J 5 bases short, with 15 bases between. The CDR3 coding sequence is TGTGCCAGCAGTTACCGAGGCCAGGGAGGATATGGCTACACCTTC. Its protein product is CASSYRGQGGYGYTF.

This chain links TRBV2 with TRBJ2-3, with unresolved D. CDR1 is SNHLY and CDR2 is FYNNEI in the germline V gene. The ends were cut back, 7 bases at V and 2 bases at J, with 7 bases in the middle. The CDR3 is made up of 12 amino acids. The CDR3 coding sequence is TGTGCCAGCAACTACGACACAGATACGCAGTATTTT. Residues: CASNYDTDTQYF. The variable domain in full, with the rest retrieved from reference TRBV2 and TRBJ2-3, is EPEVTQTPSHQVTQMGQEVILRCVPISNHLYFYWYRQILGQKVEFLVSFYNNEISEKSEIFDDQFSVERPDGSNFTLKIRSTKLEDSAMYFCASNYDTDTQYFGPGTRLTVL.

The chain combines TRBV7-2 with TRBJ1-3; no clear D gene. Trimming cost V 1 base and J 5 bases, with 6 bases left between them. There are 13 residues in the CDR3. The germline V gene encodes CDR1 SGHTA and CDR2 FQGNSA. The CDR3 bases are TGTGCCAGCAGCTTAGAAATCAGAAACACCATATATTTT. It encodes CASSLEIRNTIYF.

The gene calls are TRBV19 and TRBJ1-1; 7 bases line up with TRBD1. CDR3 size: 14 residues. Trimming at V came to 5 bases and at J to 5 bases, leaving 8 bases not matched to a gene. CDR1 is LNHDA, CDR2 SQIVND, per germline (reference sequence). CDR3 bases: TGTGCCAGTAGTCAACCAGGGGGTCGGACTGAAGCTTTCTTT. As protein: CASSQPGGRTEAFF.

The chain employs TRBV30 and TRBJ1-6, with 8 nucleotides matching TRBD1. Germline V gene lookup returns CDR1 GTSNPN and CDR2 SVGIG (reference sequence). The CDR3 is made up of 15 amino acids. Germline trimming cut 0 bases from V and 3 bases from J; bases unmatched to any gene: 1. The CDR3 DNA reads TGTGCCTGGAGTGTTGGACAGGGCTATAATTCACCCCTCCACTTT. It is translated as CAWSVGQGYNSPLHF.

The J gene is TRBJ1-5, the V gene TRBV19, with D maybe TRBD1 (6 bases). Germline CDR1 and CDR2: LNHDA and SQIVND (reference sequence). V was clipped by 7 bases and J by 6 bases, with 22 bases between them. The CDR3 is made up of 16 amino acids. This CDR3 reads CASKPTNQGRVQPQHF. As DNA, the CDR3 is TGTGCCAGTAAACCCACTAACCAGGGGCGCGTTCAGCCCCAGCATTTT.

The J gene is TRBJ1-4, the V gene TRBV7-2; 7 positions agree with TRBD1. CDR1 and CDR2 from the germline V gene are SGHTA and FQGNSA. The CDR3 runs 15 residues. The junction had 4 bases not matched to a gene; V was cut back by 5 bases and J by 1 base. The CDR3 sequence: CASSPGGGTNEKLFF. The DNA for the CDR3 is TGTGCCAGCAGCCCAGGGGGAGGAACTAATGAAAAACTGTTTTTT.

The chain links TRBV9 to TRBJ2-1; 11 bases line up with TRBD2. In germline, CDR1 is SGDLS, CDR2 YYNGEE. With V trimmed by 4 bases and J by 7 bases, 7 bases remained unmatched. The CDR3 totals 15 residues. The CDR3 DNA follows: TGTGCCAGCAGCTTTAGCGGGGGGGCCAGGAATGAGCAGTTCTTC. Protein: CASSFSGGARNEQFF. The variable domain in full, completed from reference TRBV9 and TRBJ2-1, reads DSGVTQTPKHLITATGQRVTLRCSPRSGDLSVYWYQQSLDQGLQFLIQYYNGEERAKGNILERFSAQQFPDLHSELNLSSLELGDSALYFCASSFSGGARNEQFFGPGTRLTVL.

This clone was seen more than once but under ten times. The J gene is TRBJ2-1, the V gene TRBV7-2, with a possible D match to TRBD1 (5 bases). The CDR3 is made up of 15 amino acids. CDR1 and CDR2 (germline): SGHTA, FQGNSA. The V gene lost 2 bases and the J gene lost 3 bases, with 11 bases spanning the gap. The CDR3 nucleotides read TGTGCCAGCAGCTTATTGGGGCAGAACTACAATGAGCAGTTCTTC. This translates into CASSLLGQNYNEQFF.

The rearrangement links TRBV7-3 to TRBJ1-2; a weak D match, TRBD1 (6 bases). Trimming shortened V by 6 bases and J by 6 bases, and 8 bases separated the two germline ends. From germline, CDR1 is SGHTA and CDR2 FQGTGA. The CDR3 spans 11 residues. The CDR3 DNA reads TGTGCCAGCAGGGGGGCTGATGGCTACACCTTC. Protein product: CASRGADGYTF. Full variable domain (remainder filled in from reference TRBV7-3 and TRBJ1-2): GAGVSQTPSNKVTEKGKYVELRCDPISGHTALYWYRQSLGQGPEFLIYFQGTGAADDSGLPNDRFFAVRPEGSVSTLKIQRTERGDSAVYLCASRGADGYTFGSGTRLTVV.

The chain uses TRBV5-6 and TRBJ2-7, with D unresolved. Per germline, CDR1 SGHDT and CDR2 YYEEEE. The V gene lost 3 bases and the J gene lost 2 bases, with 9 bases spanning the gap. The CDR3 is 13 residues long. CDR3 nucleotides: TGTGCCAGCAGCTCCGGGTACCCCTACGAGCAGTACTTC. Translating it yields CASSSGYPYEQYF.

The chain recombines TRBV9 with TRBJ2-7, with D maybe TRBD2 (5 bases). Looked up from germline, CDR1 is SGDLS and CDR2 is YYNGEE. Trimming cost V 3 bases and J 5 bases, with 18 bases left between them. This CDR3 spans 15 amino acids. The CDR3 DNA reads TGTGCCAGCAGCGAGCACGGGGAATTAGGTCACGAGCAGTACTTC. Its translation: CASSEHGELGHEQYF.

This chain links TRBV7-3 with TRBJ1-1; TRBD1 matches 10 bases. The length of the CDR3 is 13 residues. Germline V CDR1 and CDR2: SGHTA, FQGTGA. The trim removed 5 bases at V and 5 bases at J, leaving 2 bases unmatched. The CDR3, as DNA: TGTGCCAGCAGCAAGGACAGGGGGACTGAAGCTTTCTTT. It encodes CASSKDRGTEAFF. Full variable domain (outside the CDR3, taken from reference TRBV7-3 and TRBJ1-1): GAGVSQTPSNKVTEKGKYVELRCDPISGHTALYWYRQSLGQGPEFLIYFQGTGAADDSGLPNDRFFAVRPEGSVSTLKIQRTERGDSAVYLCASSKDRGTEAFFGQGTRLTVV.